This paragraph covers one T cell receptor beta chain sequence. Per the study methods: Scientists estimated how many nucleated cells there were by amplifying reference gene primers. Generated by immunoSEQ multiplex PCR, the TCRdb table keeps only in-frame clones and is missing some. The DNA was the basis for D and trimming; V, J and clone size are from that table. This sample carries 200,000 to 300,000 clones, approximately 90% of them seen once, and the ten largest clones take 0.99%. These data belong to a study of blood T cell repertoires in COVID-19. Study summary: The United States, Italy and Spain were the sources of the acute and convalescent COVID-19 samples. From T cells, B-cell-depleted T cells, or PBMCs came the material, which was cDNA or gDNA.

The CDR3 consists of 15 residues. The V gene's germline CDR1 is KGHDR and CDR2 SFDVKD. Deletions cut 9 bases from V and 7 bases from J, with 21 bases between. The sample was peripheral blood. The rearrangement uses TRBV24-1 and TRBJ2-1; D might be TRBD2 (6 bases). The receptor's source is a woman aged 40 to 50 who had recovered from COVID-19. The CDR3 DNA follows: TGTGCCACCGGCGGGTGGGCTAGCGAGAGGAATGAGCAGTTCTTC. Its translation: CATGGWASERNEQFF.